These 29 T cell receptor beta chains were sequenced from one sample in a study of blood T cell repertoires in COVID-19. Assay used: immunoSEQ multiplex PCR; TCRdb lists only in-frame clones, some missing. The sample has about 75,000 clones; about four fifths are singletons. Source material: peripheral blood. These TCRs come from a woman older than 75 with active or convalescent COVID-19.

V and J are TRBV15 and TRBJ1-3, with D maybe TRBD1 (5 bases). Trimming pared 4 bases from V and 5 bases from J, leaving 9 bases between. Germline CDR1 and CDR2: LNHNV and YYDKDF (reference sequence). The CDR3 has 13 amino acids. CDR3: CATSTGNRNTIYF. Written as DNA, the CDR3 is TGTGCCACCAGCACAGGGAATCGAAACACCATATATTTT.

This chain links TRBV28 with TRBJ2-7, with a possible D match to TRBD1 (5 bases). This CDR3 contains 15 residues. V was cut by 5 bases and J by 2 bases, with 16 bases left in between. CDR1 is MDHEN and CDR2 is SYDVKM in the germline V gene. CDR3 in amino acids: CASSLPETVPYEQYF. CDR3 nucleotide sequence: TGTGCCAGCAGTCTCCCCGAGACAGTACCCTACGAGCAGTACTTC.

The chain recombines TRBV23-1 with TRBJ1-6; D not certain. TRBV23-1 is assigned to the ORF class and has an uncertain function. Trimming removed 0 bases from V and 0 bases from J, with 9 bases in between. This CDR3 is built from 17 residues. CDR3 region: CASSQSPWSSYNSPLHF. The CDR3 nucleotides read TGCGCCAGCAGTCAATCGCCGTGGAGCTCCTATAATTCACCCCTCCACTTT.

This sequence joins TRBV18 and TRBJ2-1, with 7 positions matching TRBD2. CDR3 length: 15 amino acids. V lost 0 bases to trimming and J lost 10 bases; unmatched junction nucleotides: 9. The germline gives CDR1 KGHSH, CDR2 LQKENI. The CDR3 loop reads CASSPPYGSGREQFF. CDR3 sequence (DNA): TGTGCCAGCTCACCACCATATGGGTCCGGGAGGGAGCAGTTCTTC. The whole variable domain, remainder taken from reference TRBV18 and TRBJ2-1, is NAGVMQNPRHLVRRRGQEARLRCSPMKGHSHVYWYRQLPEEGLKFMVYLQKENIIDESGMPKERFSAEFPKEGPSILRIQQVVRGDSAAYFCASSPPYGSGREQFFGPGTRLTVL.

The chain has TRBV7-2 and TRBJ2-7, with TRBD2 identical over 8 bases. This CDR3 has 12 amino acids. The V gene's germline CDR1 is SGHTA and CDR2 FQGNSA. Unmatched junction bases numbered 0, after V lost 2 bases and J lost 6 bases. The CDR3 is CASSLRGGEQYF. The DNA of the CDR3 is TGTGCCAGCAGCTTACGGGGGGGCGAGCAGTACTTC. Full variable domain (missing parts from reference TRBV7-2 and TRBJ2-7): GAGVSQSPSNKVTEKGKDVELRCDPISGHTALYWYRQSLGQGLEFLIYFQGNSAPDKSGLPSDRFSAERTGGSVSTLTIQRTQQEDSAVYLCASSLRGGEQYFGPGTRLTVT.

V gene TRBV30 combines with J gene TRBJ2-2, with a possible D match to TRBD1 (5 bases). There are 13 residues in the CDR3. Per the germline V gene, CDR1 is GTSNPN and CDR2 is SVGIG (reference sequence). V was clipped by 0 bases and J by 4 bases, with 6 bases between them. The CDR3 nucleotides are TGTGCCTGGAGTGTAAGGGGCACCGGGGAGCTGTTTTTT. Amino acids: CAWSVRGTGELFF.

This chain links TRBV29-1 with TRBJ2-3; D gene unclear. Germline CDR1 SQVTM, CDR2 ANQGSEA. CDR3 length equals 12 residues. V lost 6 bases to trimming and J lost 4 bases, with 11 bases between them. CDR3 region: CSVEIHSDTQYF. DNA of the CDR3: TGCAGCGTCGAAATTCACTCAGATACGCAGTATTTT.

This clone was detected a few times. The CDR3 reads CASSLTGSYGYTF. The CDR3 DNA is TGTGCCAGCAGCTTAACCGGGAGCTATGGCTACACCTTC. The chain combines TRBV7-2 with TRBJ1-2; D remains ambiguous. Germline CDR1 SGHTA, CDR2 FQGNSA. The length of the CDR3 is 13 residues. V was trimmed by 2 bases and J by 4 bases, leaving 8 bases between them.

The gene calls are TRBV9 and TRBJ2-2; possible D gene TRBD1, 5 bases. The V end lost 4 bases, the J end lost 3 bases, and 16 bases lay between the germline ends. Per germline, CDR1 SGDLS and CDR2 YYNGEE. CDR3 size: 16 residues. The CDR3, as DNA: TGTGCCAGCAGCCGAAGTTATGGACAAGACACCGGGGAGCTGTTTTTT. Translation: CASSRSYGQDTGELFF. Full variable domain (missing parts from reference TRBV9 and TRBJ2-2): DSGVTQTPKHLITATGQRVTLRCSPRSGDLSVYWYQQSLDQGLQFLIQYYNGEERAKGNILERFSAQQFPDLHSELNLSSLELGDSALYFCASSRSYGQDTGELFFGEGSRLTVL.

This rearrangement joins TRBV18 to TRBJ1-4; D possibly corresponds to TRBD1 (5 bases). CDR3 length: 16 residues. V lost 2 bases and J lost 8, with 18 bases in between. From germline, CDR1 is KGHSH and CDR2 LQKENI. The chain's CDR3 is CASSPGSGTNGEKLFF. CDR3 in DNA: TGTGCCAGCTCACCAGGAAGCGGGACCAATGGGGAAAAACTGTTTTTT.

The V call is TRBV6-2 or TRBV6-3, the J call TRBJ2-7; 10 bases align to TRBD1. There are 15 residues in the CDR3. From germline, CDR1 is MNHEY and CDR2 SVGEGT. The junction had 11 bases not matched to a gene; V was cut back by 7 bases and J by 5 bases. CDR3 in DNA: TGTGCCAGCACCCCCCGCGGGACAGGGGTCCACGAGCAGTACTTC. Its translation is CASTPRGTGVHEQYF.

This clone came up a few times. The chain employs TRBV18 and TRBJ2-5, with 10 bases that match TRBD2. The junction had 12 bases not matched to a gene; V was cut back by 3 bases and J by 5 bases. The germline gives CDR1 KGHSH, CDR2 LQKENI. The CDR3 runs to 17 residues. CDR3 residues: CASSPSPAGGPRETQYF. Written as DNA, the CDR3 is TGTGCCAGCTCACCCTCCCCAGCGGGGGGGCCGCGGGAGACCCAGTACTTC.

The chain is built from TRBV5-4 and TRBJ1-2; D unclear. The CDR3 contains 14 residues. From germline, CDR1 is SGHNT and CDR2 YYREEE (reference sequence). V was cut by 0 bases and J by 4 bases, with 10 bases left in between. This chain's CDR3 is CASSLGSMVYGYTF. CDR3 in DNA: TGTGCCAGCAGCTTGGGGAGCATGGTCTATGGCTACACCTTC.

A few counts support this clone. This sequence joins TRBV5-1 and TRBJ1-1; TRBD1 is a possible D gene (5 bases). V gave up 4 bases and J gave up 1 base, with 20 bases separating them. The germline V gene has CDR1 SGHRS and CDR2 YFSETQ. The CDR3 loop spans 17 amino acids. The CDR3 DNA is TGCGCCAGCAGCCTGGGGATTGTGGACATACGGAACACTGAAGCTTTCTTT. Its protein is CASSLGIVDIRNTEAFF.

The J gene is TRBJ1-3, the V gene TRBV5-1; 8 nucleotides align to TRBD1. The germline CDR1 and CDR2 sequences are SGHRS and YFSETQ. The CDR3 is 14 residues long. V was pared by 3 bases and J by 4 bases, with 3 bases of the junction left unmatched. In nucleotides, the CDR3 is TGCGCCAGCAGCTGGGGACAGGAAGGAAACACCATATATTTT. Encoded protein: CASSWGQEGNTIYF.

This sequence joins TRBV11-3 and TRBJ2-5; TRBD1 matches at 8 bases. The V gene's germline CDR1 is SGHNT and CDR2 YENEEA. V was clipped by 5 bases and J by 2 bases; unmatched bases: 10. The CDR3 contains 16 residues. The CDR3 region is CASSRGDRRSQETQYF. CDR3 DNA sequence: TGTGCCAGCAGCAGAGGGGACAGGAGATCTCAAGAGACCCAGTACTTC.

The V gene is TRBV6-2 or TRBV6-3, the J gene TRBJ2-1; a possible D gene is TRBD1 (6 bases). The CDR3 totals 17 residues. In germline, CDR1 is MNHEY, CDR2 SVGEGT. The V and J ends lost 5 bases and 7 bases respectively, with 24 bases between them. The CDR3 protein is CASSTGMRGTRRNEQFF. The CDR3 DNA follows: TGTGCCAGCAGTACGGGGATGAGGGGGACCAGGAGAAATGAGCAGTTCTTC.

The chain has TRBV30 and TRBJ2-7; unclear D gene. Trimming took 4 bases from V and 3 from J, leaving 13 bases between them. The CDR3 contains 13 residues. Looked up from germline, CDR1 is GTSNPN and CDR2 is SVGIG (reference sequence). CDR3 in amino acids: CAWKSRMVYEQYF. The CDR3, as DNA: TGTGCCTGGAAATCTAGGATGGTCTACGAGCAGTACTTC. Supplemented by reference TRBV30 and TRBJ2-7, the full variable domain reads SQTIHQWPATLVQPVGSPLSLECTVEGTSNPNLYWYRQAAGRGLQLLFYSVGIGQISSEVPQNLSASRPQDRQFILSSKKLLLSDSGFYLCAWKSRMVYEQYFGPGTRLTVT.

Only a few counts were recorded for this clone. The chain employs TRBV7-9 and TRBJ2-2, with 7 nucleotides matching TRBD2. The CDR3 contains 16 residues. Germline CDR1 reads SEHNR; CDR2 reads FQNEAQ (reference sequence). After removal of 7 bases from V and 1 base from J, the junction contained 9 bases not matched to a gene. CDR3 sequence (DNA): TGTGCCAGCACCCCCAAGGCGGGGGTGAACACCGGGGAGCTGTTTTTT. Its translation: CASTPKAGVNTGELFF.

This sequence joins TRBV19 and TRBJ1-1, with TRBD1 identical over 9 bases. CDR3 size: 16 residues. J gave up 0 bases and V 5 bases, and 7 bases lay outside the gene matches. Germline CDR1 reads LNHDA; CDR2 reads SQIVND (reference sequence). The CDR3 loop is CASSPGTGIMNTEAFF. Written as DNA, the CDR3 is TGTGCCAGTAGTCCAGGGACAGGGATTATGAACACTGAAGCTTTCTTT.

The V call is TRBV6-2 or TRBV6-3, the J call TRBJ1-6; TRBD1 aligns across 9 bases. After removal of 5 bases from V and 9 bases from J, the junction contained 8 bases not matched to a gene. CDR3 length equals 15 residues. Germline CDR1 is MNHEY and CDR2 is SVGEGT. DNA for the CDR3: TGTGCCAGCAGTCACCTCGGGACAGGGATTTCACCCCTCCACTTT. The encoded protein is CASSHLGTGISPLHF.

The rearrangement joins TRBV3-1 (or the pseudogene TRBV3-2) to TRBJ2-6; TRBD1 is a possible D gene (6 bases). Germline CDR1 LGHDT, CDR2 YNNKEL (reference sequence). V lost 2 bases, J lost 0 bases, and 17 bases lay in between. This CDR3 comprises 19 residues. DNA for the CDR3: TGTGCCAGCAGCCAACGTGCGGACAGCTCCTACTCTGGGGCCAACGTCCTGACTTTC. Protein: CASSQRADSSYSGANVLTF.

The rearrangement uses TRBV6-6 and TRBJ2-3; 9 bases line up with TRBD2. J was trimmed by 8 bases and V by 6 bases; bases with no gene match: 18. The V gene's germline CDR1 is MNHNY and CDR2 SVGAGI (reference sequence). The CDR3 has 17 amino acids. In nucleotides, the CDR3 is TGTGCCAGCAGCCGAACCATGTCCAGCGGGGGGCGGGTTACGCAGTATTTT. It codes for CASSRTMSSGGRVTQYF.

The V gene is TRBV7-8, the J gene TRBJ1-5; 7 bases are a match to TRBD1. V shed 5 bases and J 4 bases; nucleotides not matched to a gene: 14. The CDR3 covers 17 residues. Per germline, CDR1 SGHVS and CDR2 FQNEAQ. CDR3 loop: CASSQYTAGTVNQPQHF. In DNA, the CDR3 is TGTGCCAGCAGCCAGTATACGGCCGGGACAGTGAATCAGCCCCAGCATTTT.

This clone has at least ten counts. This chain joins TRBV3-1 (or the pseudogene TRBV3-2) and TRBJ1-4, with D uncertain. This CDR3 contains 15 residues. Germline lookup yields CDR1 LGHDT and CDR2 YNNKEL (reference sequence). The germline V and J ends were trimmed by 4 bases and 0 bases, with 9 bases remaining between them. The CDR3 region is CASSLRTTTNEKLFF. The CDR3 DNA follows: TGTGCCAGCAGCCTGAGGACTACAACTAATGAAAAACTGTTTTTT.

V gene TRBV19 combines with J gene TRBJ1-6; 10 bases map to TRBD1. The CDR3 contains 15 residues. V lost 6 bases to trimming and J lost 8 bases; unmatched junction nucleotides: 7. The germline CDR1 and CDR2 sequences are LNHDA and SQIVND (reference sequence). The DNA for the CDR3 is TGTGCCAGTAGCCGGGACAGGGGATTCTATTCACCCCTCCACTTT. Translated: CASSRDRGFYSPLHF.

The genes are TRBV4-3 and TRBJ1-1; 8 bases fit TRBD1. This CDR3 comprises 15 residues. Trimming cost V 2 bases and J 4 bases; bases outside gene matches: 6. Germline V CDR1 and CDR2: LGHNA, YSLEER. The CDR3 DNA follows: TGCGCCAGCAGCCAAAACAGGGGGTTGGGCACTGAAGCTTTCTTT. Translated: CASSQNRGLGTEAFF.

This clone occurred a few times. The chain links TRBV27 to TRBJ2-7; TRBD1 matches 8 bases. CDR1 MNHEY and CDR2 SMNVEV come from the germline V gene (reference sequence). The trim removed 8 bases at V and 3 bases at J, leaving 6 bases unmatched. This CDR3 spans 13 amino acids. CDR3 protein: CASARDRSYEQYF. The CDR3 coding sequence is TGTGCCAGCGCCCGGGACAGGAGCTACGAGCAGTACTTC.

The chain has TRBV28 and TRBJ2-5; D is perhaps TRBD1 (5 bases). The CDR3 contains 15 residues. The V gene's germline CDR1 is MDHEN and CDR2 SYDVKM. V lost 3 bases and J 4 bases, leaving 15 bases between the germline ends. The CDR3: CASSFRQSWIETQYF. The DNA of the CDR3 is TGTGCCAGCAGTTTCCGACAGTCTTGGATAGAGACCCAGTACTTC.